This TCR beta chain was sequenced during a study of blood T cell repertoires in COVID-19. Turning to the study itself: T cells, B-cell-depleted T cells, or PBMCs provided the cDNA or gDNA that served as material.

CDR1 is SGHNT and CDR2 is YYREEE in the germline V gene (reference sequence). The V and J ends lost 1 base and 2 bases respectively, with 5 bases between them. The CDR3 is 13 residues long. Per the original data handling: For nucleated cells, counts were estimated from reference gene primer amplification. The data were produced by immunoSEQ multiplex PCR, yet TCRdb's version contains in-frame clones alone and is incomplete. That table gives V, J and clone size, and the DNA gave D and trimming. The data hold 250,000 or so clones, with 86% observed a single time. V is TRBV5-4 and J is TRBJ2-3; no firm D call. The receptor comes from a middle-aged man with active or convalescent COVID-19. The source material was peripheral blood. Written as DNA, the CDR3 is TGTGCCAGCAGCTTGACACCCACAGATACGCAGTATTTT. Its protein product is CASSLTPTDTQYF. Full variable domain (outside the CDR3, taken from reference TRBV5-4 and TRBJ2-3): ETGVTQSPTHLIKTRGQQVTLRCSSQSGHNTVSWYQQALGQGPQFIFQYYREEENGRGNFPPRFSGLQFPNYSSELNVNALELDDSALYLCASSLTPTDTQYFGPGTRLTVL.